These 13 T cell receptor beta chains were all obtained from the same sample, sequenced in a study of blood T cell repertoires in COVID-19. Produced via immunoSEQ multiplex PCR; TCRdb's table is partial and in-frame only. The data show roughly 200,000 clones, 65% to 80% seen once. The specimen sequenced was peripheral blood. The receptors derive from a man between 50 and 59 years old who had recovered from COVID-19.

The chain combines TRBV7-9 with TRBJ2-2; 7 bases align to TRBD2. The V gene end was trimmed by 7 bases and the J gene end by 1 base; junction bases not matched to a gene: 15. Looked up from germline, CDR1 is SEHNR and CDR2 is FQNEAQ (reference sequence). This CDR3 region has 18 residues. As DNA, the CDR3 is TGTGCCAGCAACCCATACGCGAGACTAGCAGTGAACACCGGGGAGCTGTTTTTT. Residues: CASNPYARLAVNTGELFF.

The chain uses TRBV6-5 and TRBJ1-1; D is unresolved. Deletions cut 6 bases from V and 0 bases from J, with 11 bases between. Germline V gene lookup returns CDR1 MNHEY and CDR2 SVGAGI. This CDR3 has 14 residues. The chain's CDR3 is CASSPGDMNTEAFF. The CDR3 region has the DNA TGTGCCAGCAGCCCAGGCGACATGAACACTGAAGCTTTCTTT.

The CDR3: CASSPDRNNEQFF. CDR3 bases: TGTGCCAGCAGCCCCGACAGAAACAATGAGCAGTTCTTC. The rearrangement joins TRBV12-3 or TRBV12-4 to TRBJ2-1; D is possibly TRBD1 (5 bases). Trimming pared 6 bases from V and 5 bases from J, leaving 11 bases between. The CDR3 is 13 amino acids.

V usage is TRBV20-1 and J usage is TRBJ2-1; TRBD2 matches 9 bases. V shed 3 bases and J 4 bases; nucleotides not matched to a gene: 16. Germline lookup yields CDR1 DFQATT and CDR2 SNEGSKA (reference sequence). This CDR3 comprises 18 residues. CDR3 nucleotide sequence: TGCAGTGCTAGTATAACAAGGACTAGCGCTTTCAGGTACAATGAGCAGTTCTTC. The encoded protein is CSASITRTSAFRYNEQFF.

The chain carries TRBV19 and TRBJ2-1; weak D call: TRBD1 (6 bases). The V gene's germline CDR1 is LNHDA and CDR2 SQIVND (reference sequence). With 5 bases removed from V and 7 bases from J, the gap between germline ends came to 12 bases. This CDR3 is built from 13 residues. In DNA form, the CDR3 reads TGTGCCAGTAGTCGTGGGGACATTAATGAGCAGTTCTTC. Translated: CASSRGDINEQFF.

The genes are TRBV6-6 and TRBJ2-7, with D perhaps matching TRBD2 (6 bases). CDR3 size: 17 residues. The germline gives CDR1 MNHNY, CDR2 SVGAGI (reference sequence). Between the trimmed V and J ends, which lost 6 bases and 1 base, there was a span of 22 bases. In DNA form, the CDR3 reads TGTGCCAGCAGCCGACGCCACCCGTTAGCGGCTTCCTACGAGCAGTACTTC. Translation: CASSRRHPLAASYEQYF.

The CDR3 DNA follows: TGTGCCACGTCGGACAGGGCAACGGGGGAGCTGTTTTTT. Its protein is CATSDRATGELFF. The chain combines TRBV19 with TRBJ2-2; 8 positions match TRBD1. This CDR3 spans 13 amino acids. The V and J ends lost 10 bases and 8 bases, in that order; junction bases with no gene match: 9. Germline CDR1 and CDR2: LNHDA and SQIVND (reference sequence).

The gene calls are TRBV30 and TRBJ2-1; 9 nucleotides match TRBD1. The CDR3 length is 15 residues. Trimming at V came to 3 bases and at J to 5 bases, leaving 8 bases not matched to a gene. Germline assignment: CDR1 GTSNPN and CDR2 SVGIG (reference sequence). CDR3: CAWRDLGTGNNEQFF. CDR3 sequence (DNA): TGTGCCTGGAGGGATCTGGGGACAGGGAACAATGAGCAGTTCTTC.

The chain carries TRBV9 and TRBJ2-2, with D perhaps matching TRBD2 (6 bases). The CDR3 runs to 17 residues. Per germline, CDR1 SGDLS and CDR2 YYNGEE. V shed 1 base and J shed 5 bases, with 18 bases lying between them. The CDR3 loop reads CASSVRPVAVGTGELFF. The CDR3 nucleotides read TGTGCCAGCAGCGTAAGGCCCGTAGCGGTTGGGACCGGGGAGCTGTTTTTT.

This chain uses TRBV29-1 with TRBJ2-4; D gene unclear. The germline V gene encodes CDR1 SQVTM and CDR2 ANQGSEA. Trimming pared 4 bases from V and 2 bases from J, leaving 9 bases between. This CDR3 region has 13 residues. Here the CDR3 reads CSVALGTKNIQYF. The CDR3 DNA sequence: TGCAGCGTTGCTCTAGGTACCAAAAACATTCAGTACTTC. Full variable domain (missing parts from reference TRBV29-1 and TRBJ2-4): SAVISQKPSRDICQRGTSLTIQCQVDSQVTMMFWYRQQPGQSLTLIATANQGSEATYESGFVIDKFPISRPNLTFSTLTVSNMSPEDSSIYLCSVALGTKNIQYFGAGTRLSVL.

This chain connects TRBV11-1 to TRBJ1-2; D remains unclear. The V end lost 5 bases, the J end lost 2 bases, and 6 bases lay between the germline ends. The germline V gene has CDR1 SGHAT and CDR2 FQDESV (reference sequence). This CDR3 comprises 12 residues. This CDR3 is CASSAENYGYTF. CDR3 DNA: TGTGCCAGCAGCGCGGAGAACTATGGCTACACCTTC.

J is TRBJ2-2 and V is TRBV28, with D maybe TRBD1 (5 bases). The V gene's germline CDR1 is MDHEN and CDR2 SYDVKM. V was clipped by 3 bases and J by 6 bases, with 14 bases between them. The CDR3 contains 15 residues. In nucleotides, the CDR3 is TGTGCCAGCAGTTTCCGGTCAGGGTGGCCCGGGGAGCTGTTTTTT. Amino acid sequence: CASSFRSGWPGELFF.

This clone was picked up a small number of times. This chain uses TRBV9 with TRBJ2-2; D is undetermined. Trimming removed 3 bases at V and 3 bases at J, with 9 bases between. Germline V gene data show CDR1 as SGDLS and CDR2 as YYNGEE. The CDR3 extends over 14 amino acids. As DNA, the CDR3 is TGTGCCAGCAGCGCTGGAGAGTACACCGGGGAGCTGTTTTTT. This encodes CASSAGEYTGELFF.